Listed here are 28 T cell receptor beta chains from one sample, sequenced in a study of blood T cell repertoires in COVID-19 (dated by TCRdb to 2019 to 2021). Library preparation used the immunoSEQ multiplex PCR assay. TCRdb's version of the immuneACCESS table is confined to in-frame rearrangements and falls short of the full clone set. An unresolved V gene accounts for under half of the shortfall where checked; the remainder is of unknown origin. The sample profile shows approximately 99,000 clones; approximately 82% of them were found once. About 3.8% of the sample lies in the top ten. The specimen sequenced was peripheral blood. Receptors originate from a woman in her 70s with acute or convalescent COVID-19.

This sequence joins TRBV10-3 and TRBJ1-1; 9 nucleotides agree with TRBD1. Germline V gene data show CDR1 as ENHRY and CDR2 as SYGVKD. The CDR3 has 16 amino acids. V dropped 0 bases and J dropped 5; count of bases not matched to a gene: 7. This chain's CDR3 is CAISESDRGTLTEAFF. The CDR3 region has the DNA TGTGCCATCAGTGAGTCGGACAGGGGAACTTTGACTGAAGCTTTCTTT.

The chain is built from TRBV6-2 or TRBV6-3 and TRBJ1-2, with TRBD1 as a possible D gene (6 bases). V lost 5 bases and J lost 1, with 20 bases in between. This CDR3 has 17 amino acids. Per the germline V gene, CDR1 is MNHEY and CDR2 is SVGEGT. The CDR3 sequence: CASSRDIPGALNYGYTF. In DNA form, the CDR3 reads TGTGCCAGCAGTCGCGATATACCAGGGGCTCTTAACTATGGCTACACCTTC.

This clone was seen just once. No DNA is shown, since the ends of the CDR3 on it are uncertain; the CDR3 is the one TCRdb lists. The chain uses TRBV5-1 and TRBJ1-1; TRBD1 reflects the table's D call only, with no check against the DNA. The CDR3 is made up of 14 amino acids, end residues included. Germline V gives CDR1 SGHRS, CDR2 YFSETQ. The CDR3 sequence: CASSFGQGATMPFF.

CDR3 nucleotide sequence: TGTGCCATCAGCGCGGGGACAGGGCAAGAGACCCAGTACTTC. Its protein is CAISAGTGQETQYF. This chain links TRBV10-3 with TRBJ2-5; 9 bases map to TRBD1. Trimming removed 6 bases from V and 2 bases from J; junction bases left unmatched: 4. Looked up from germline, CDR1 is ENHRY and CDR2 is SYGVKD. The CDR3 is 14 residues long.

The V and J genes are TRBV7-6 and TRBJ2-5; tentatively, D is TRBD2 (6 bases). Trimming took 5 bases from V and 2 from J, leaving 15 bases between them. The V gene's germline CDR1 is SGHVS and CDR2 FNYEAQ. The length of the CDR3 is 15 residues. CDR3 loop: CASSLGLLSQETQYF. CDR3 sequence (DNA): TGTGCCAGCAGCCTCGGACTACTAAGTCAAGAGACCCAGTACTTC. The complete variable domain, with remaining parts taken from reference TRBV7-6 and TRBJ2-5, reads GAGVSQSPRYKVTKRGQDVALRCDPISGHVSLYWYRQALGQGPEFLTYFNYEAQQDKSGLPNDRFSAERPEGSISTLTIQRTEQRDSAMYRCASSLGLLSQETQYFGPGTRLLVL.

This chain joins TRBV4-3 and TRBJ2-1, with D possibly matching TRBD1 (6 bases). Trimming stripped 6 bases from V and 3 bases from J, with 21 bases between. The CDR3 totals 17 residues. Germline V gene sequence: CDR1 LGHNA, CDR2 YSLEER. CDR3 residues: CASSLGTGTYVYNEQFF. The CDR3, as DNA: TGCGCCAGCAGTCTTGGGACCGGGACATATGTCTACAATGAGCAGTTCTTC.

This chain links TRBV7-2 with TRBJ2-5, with unresolved D. Germline V gives CDR1 SGHTA, CDR2 FQGNSA. CDR3 length equals 13 residues. V was shortened by 8 bases and J by 7 bases, with 17 bases between the two germline ends. In nucleotides, the CDR3 is TGTGCCAGCTCCACCTTTACCGAGGTGACCCAGTACTTC. Translated: CASSTFTEVTQYF.

V gene TRBV11-2 combines with J gene TRBJ1-1; D is unclear. The germline V gene encodes CDR1 SGHAT and CDR2 FQNNGV. The CDR3 covers 11 residues. V dropped 9 bases and J dropped 5 bases, with 10 bases sitting between them. The CDR3 sequence: CASAIRTEAFF. The CDR3 nucleotides are TGTGCCAGTGCAATTCGGACTGAAGCTTTCTTT.

The V and J genes are TRBV2 and TRBJ2-7; tentative D call: TRBD2 (6 bases). Germline CDR1 is SNHLY and CDR2 is FYNNEI. This CDR3 has 14 amino acids. Trimming removed 7 bases from V and 0 bases from J, with 13 bases in between. The CDR3, as DNA: TGTGCCAGCACGGGTAGCGGTCGCTCCTACGAGCAGTACTTC. This encodes CASTGSGRSYEQYF.

This clone was recorded a few times. This chain links TRBV4-2 with TRBJ1-1, with D unresolved. The CDR3 covers 17 residues. Germline CDR1 is LGHNA and CDR2 is YNFKEQ. Trimming left V 0 bases short and J 0 bases short, with 14 bases between. The CDR3 bases are TGTGCCAGCAGCCAAGAGACCGCAGGCGCCTTGAACACTGAAGCTTTCTTT. It codes for CASSQETAGALNTEAFF.

In its sample, this clone was seen once. V is TRBV7-3 and J is TRBJ2-3, with D possibly matching TRBD1 (6 bases). Germline lookup yields CDR1 SGHTA and CDR2 FQGTGA. V lost 5 bases and J 8 bases, leaving 14 bases between the germline ends. The CDR3 sequence is 13 residues long. In DNA form, the CDR3 reads TGTGCCAGCAGCCTGACAGGTTTAGGTACGCAGTATTTT. It specifies CASSLTGLGTQYF.

This chain joins TRBV19 and TRBJ2-1, with TRBD2 identical over 7 bases. From germline, CDR1 is LNHDA and CDR2 SQIVND (reference sequence). The CDR3 is made up of 14 amino acids. Trimming cost V 7 bases and J 6 bases; bases outside gene matches: 9. The CDR3 region has the DNA TGTGCCAGTAATGGGGGACTACTAACCAATGAGCAGTTCTTC. It specifies CASNGGLLTNEQFF.

The rearrangement joins TRBV9 to TRBJ2-2; D unclear. The CDR3 length is 15 residues. Germline V gene lookup returns CDR1 SGDLS and CDR2 YYNGEE. The germline V and J ends were trimmed by 0 bases and 5 bases, with 11 bases remaining between them. The CDR3 sequence: CASSVASRGTGELFF. The CDR3 coding sequence is TGTGCCAGCAGCGTAGCCAGTCGAGGTACCGGGGAGCTGTTTTTT.

This clone was seen a single time. The gene calls are TRBV27 and TRBJ2-4; D ambiguous. The V end was cut by 2 bases, the J end by 8 bases, with 13 bases between. Germline lookup yields CDR1 MNHEY and CDR2 SMNVEV (reference sequence). This CDR3 comprises 14 residues. The DNA for the CDR3 is TGTGCCAGCAGTTTAAGTACTACGCTAGACATTCAGTACTTC. Its translation is CASSLSTTLDIQYF.

This chain connects TRBV5-4 to TRBJ1-1; tentatively, D is TRBD1 (6 bases). Germline V gives CDR1 SGHNT, CDR2 YYREEE (reference sequence). V lost 0 bases to trimming and J lost 4 bases, with 10 bases between them. The CDR3 has 14 residues. The CDR3 DNA follows: TGTGCCAGCAGCTTGGACAGGGAGGGCACTGAAGCTTTCTTT. This sequence encodes CASSLDREGTEAFF.

The chain carries TRBV28 and TRBJ1-6; D not certain. The CDR3 is made up of 14 amino acids. V was clipped by 3 bases and J by 6 bases, with 9 bases between them. The germline gives CDR1 MDHEN, CDR2 SYDVKM. The CDR3 loop reads CASSFYALNSPLHF. DNA of the CDR3: TGTGCCAGCAGTTTCTATGCCCTTAATTCACCCCTCCACTTT.

V is TRBV30 and J is TRBJ1-2; 9 bases are shared with TRBD1. Looked up from germline, CDR1 is GTSNPN and CDR2 is SVGIG (reference sequence). The CDR3 runs 16 residues. V shed 0 bases and J 0 bases; nucleotides not matched to a gene: 5. CDR3 residues: CAWSVQGTGSNYGYTF. In nucleotides, the CDR3 is TGTGCCTGGAGTGTACAGGGGACAGGGTCTAACTATGGCTACACCTTC.

The chain has TRBV24-1 and TRBJ2-7, with no clear D. In germline, CDR1 is KGHDR, CDR2 SFDVKD. Between the trimmed V and J ends, which lost 4 bases and 4 bases, there was a span of 25 bases. The CDR3 contains 18 residues. This CDR3 is CATSDPTRQARSAYEQYF. Written as DNA, the CDR3 is TGTGCCACCAGTGACCCAACCAGGCAGGCGCGCTCGGCTTACGAGCAGTACTTC.

The chain uses TRBV6-5 and TRBJ1-2; D uncertain. Germline assignment: CDR1 MNHEY and CDR2 SVGAGI. The ends were cut back, 2 bases at V and 2 bases at J, with 15 bases in the middle. The CDR3 has 16 amino acids. The CDR3 nucleotides are TGTGCCAGCAGTTACGATGGCTCCAGGCCCAACTATGGCTACACCTTC. Its protein is CASSYDGSRPNYGYTF.

This clone was counted between two and nine times. The chain couples TRBV30 to TRBJ2-6; 8 bases fit TRBD1. The V gene's germline CDR1 is GTSNPN and CDR2 SVGIG (reference sequence). Trimming removed 2 bases from V and 4 bases from J; junction bases left unmatched: 7. The CDR3 runs 16 residues. The CDR3 nucleotides are TGTGCCTGGAGTCGCAGGGGGCCGGCCGGGGCCAACGTCCTGACTTTC. This encodes CAWSRRGPAGANVLTF.

The V gene is TRBV5-1, the J gene TRBJ2-3, with 7 bases lining up with TRBD1. This CDR3 region has 15 residues. With V trimmed by 3 bases and J by 3 bases, 7 bases remained unmatched. Germline CDR1 reads SGHRS; CDR2 reads YFSETQ. The CDR3: CASSSGDRATDTQYF. CDR3 DNA sequence: TGCGCCAGCAGCTCAGGGGACAGAGCTACAGATACGCAGTATTTT.

The rearrangement joins TRBV5-1 to TRBJ2-1, with D possibly TRBD1 on 6 matching bases. V gave up 4 bases and J gave up 0 bases, with 11 bases separating them. The germline V gene has CDR1 SGHRS and CDR2 YFSETQ. The CDR3 spans 15 residues. CDR3 in amino acids: CASSRQVDSYNEQFF. As DNA, the CDR3 is TGCGCCAGCAGCCGACAGGTCGACTCCTACAATGAGCAGTTCTTC. The entire variable domain, with the rest obtained from reference TRBV5-1 and TRBJ2-1, is as follows: KAGVTQTPRYLIKTRGQQVTLSCSPISGHRSVSWYQQTPGQGLQFLFEYFSETQRNKGNFPGRFSGRQFSNSRSEMNVSTLELGDSALYLCASSRQVDSYNEQFFGPGTRLTVL.

V is TRBV3-1 (or the pseudogene TRBV3-2) and J is TRBJ1-1; no clear D. The ends were cut back, 0 bases at V and 8 bases at J, with 28 bases in the middle. Germline CDR1 is LGHDT and CDR2 is YNNKEL (reference sequence). The CDR3 runs 19 residues. The CDR3 is CASSQDLRDPRRYMPEAFF. CDR3 sequence (DNA): TGTGCCAGCAGCCAAGACCTACGGGATCCTCGACGATACATGCCGGAAGCTTTCTTT.

CDR3 protein: CASSDANRDRPLTQYF. For the CDR3, the DNA is TGTGCCAGCAGTGATGCAAACCGGGACAGACCTTTGACGCAGTATTTT. This chain connects TRBV6-1 to TRBJ2-3; 7 nucleotides match TRBD1. This CDR3 is built from 16 residues. J gave up 9 bases and V 3 bases, and 15 bases lay outside the gene matches. Germline values: CDR1 MNHNS, CDR2 SASEGT.

V and J are TRBV4-3 and TRBJ1-2, with TRBD1 identical over 8 bases. The CDR3 spans 15 residues. V gave up 4 bases and J gave up 6 bases; unmatched junction bases: 10. The germline gives CDR1 LGHNA, CDR2 YSLEER. The DNA for the CDR3 is TGCGCCAGCAGCCCTACCGGGACAGGTGGAAATGGCTACACCTTC. This codes for CASSPTGTGGNGYTF.

The rearrangement uses TRBV4-3 and TRBJ2-1; a possible D gene is TRBD1 (6 bases). The CDR3 spans 15 residues. V lost 5 bases and J 0 bases, leaving 11 bases between the germline ends. Per the germline V gene, CDR1 is LGHNA and CDR2 is YSLEER. The CDR3 DNA is TGCGCCAGCAGCACCGGGGACACCTCCTACAATGAGCAGTTCTTC. Protein product: CASSTGDTSYNEQFF.

The chain recombines TRBV3-1 (or the pseudogene TRBV3-2) with TRBJ2-2; TRBD2 might be the D (5 bases). The CDR3 contains 15 residues. Trimming took off 6 bases at V and 5 bases at J, with 16 bases between the two ends. Germline assignment: CDR1 LGHDT and CDR2 YNNKEL (reference sequence). Here the CDR3 reads CASSWTVKGTGELFF. Written as DNA, the CDR3 is TGTGCCAGCAGTTGGACTGTCAAAGGGACCGGGGAGCTGTTTTTT.

The chain combines TRBV6-5 with TRBJ1-2; TRBD1 matches 9 bases. This CDR3 is built from 15 residues. The germline CDR1 and CDR2 sequences are MNHEY and SVGAGI. After removal of 5 bases from V and 5 bases from J, the junction contained 9 bases not matched to a gene. DNA for the CDR3: TGTGCCAGCAGTCCCTCGGACAGGGGAGGTTATGGCTACACCTTC. Its protein product is CASSPSDRGGYGYTF.